Shown below are 4 T cell receptor beta chains from a single sample sequenced in a study of blood T cell repertoires in COVID-19. Sequencing was performed with immunoSEQ multiplex PCR; in TCRdb, only in-frame clones are kept and a portion is missing. The sample has about 62,000 clones, around four fifths seen once; the top ten hold over 5%. Sequenced material: peripheral blood. The receptors originated from a woman between 50 and 59 years old with active or convalescent COVID-19.

The rearrangement uses TRBV11-2 and TRBJ1-2, with D tentatively TRBD1 (5 bases). The CDR3 spans 13 residues. Trimming took 3 bases from V and 4 from J, leaving 9 bases between them. Germline V gene lookup returns CDR1 SGHAT and CDR2 FQNNGV. The CDR3 sequence is CASSLGLSYGYTF. In nucleotides, the CDR3 is TGTGCCAGCAGCTTGGGGCTTTCCTATGGCTACACCTTC.

This clone was counted only a few times. This rearrangement joins TRBV7-2 to TRBJ1-2; 9 positions agree with TRBD1. After removal of 4 bases from V and 6 bases from J, the junction contained 6 bases not matched to a gene. This CDR3 comprises 14 residues. Per germline, CDR1 SGHTA and CDR2 FQGNSA. The CDR3 DNA follows: TGTGCCAGCAGCTCCCGGGGACAGGGTCATGGCTACACCTTC. Its translation is CASSSRGQGHGYTF.

CDR3 DNA sequence: TGTGCCAGTAGTATCCCTCTGGGACAGGGGAAGTACAATGAGCAGTTCTTC. Its translation: CASSIPLGQGKYNEQFF. V gene TRBV19 combines with J gene TRBJ2-1, with 10 nucleotides matching TRBD1. V lost 3 bases, J lost 4 bases, and 9 bases stayed unmatched. The CDR3 is made up of 17 amino acids. Germline CDR1 LNHDA, CDR2 SQIVND (reference sequence).

The chain employs TRBV3-1 (or the pseudogene TRBV3-2) and TRBJ2-3; 14 bases fit TRBD2. Germline-derived CDR1 and CDR2 are LGHDT and YNNKEL (reference sequence). The trim removed 1 base at V and 2 bases at J, leaving 14 bases unmatched. The CDR3 has 21 residues. The CDR3, as DNA: TGTGCCAGCAGCCAAGCGGGACTAGCGGGAGTAAGGGCCCTCTACACAGATACGCAGTATTTT. Translated: CASSQAGLAGVRALYTDTQYF.